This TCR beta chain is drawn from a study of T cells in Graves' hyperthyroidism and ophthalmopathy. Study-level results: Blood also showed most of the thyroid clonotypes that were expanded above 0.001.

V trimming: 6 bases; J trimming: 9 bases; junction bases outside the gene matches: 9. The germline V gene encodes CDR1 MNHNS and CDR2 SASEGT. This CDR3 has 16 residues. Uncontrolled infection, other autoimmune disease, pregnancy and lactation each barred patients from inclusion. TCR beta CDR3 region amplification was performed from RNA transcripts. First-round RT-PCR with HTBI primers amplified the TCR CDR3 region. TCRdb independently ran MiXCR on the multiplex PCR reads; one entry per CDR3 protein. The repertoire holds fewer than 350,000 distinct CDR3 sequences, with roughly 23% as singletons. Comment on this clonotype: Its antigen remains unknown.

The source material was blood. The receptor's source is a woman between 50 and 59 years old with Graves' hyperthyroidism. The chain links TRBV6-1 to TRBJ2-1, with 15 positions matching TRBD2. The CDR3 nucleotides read TGTGCCAGCAGCCGAAGGGGACTAGCGGGAGGCGGTGAGCAGTTCTTC. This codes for CASSRRGLAGGGEQFF.